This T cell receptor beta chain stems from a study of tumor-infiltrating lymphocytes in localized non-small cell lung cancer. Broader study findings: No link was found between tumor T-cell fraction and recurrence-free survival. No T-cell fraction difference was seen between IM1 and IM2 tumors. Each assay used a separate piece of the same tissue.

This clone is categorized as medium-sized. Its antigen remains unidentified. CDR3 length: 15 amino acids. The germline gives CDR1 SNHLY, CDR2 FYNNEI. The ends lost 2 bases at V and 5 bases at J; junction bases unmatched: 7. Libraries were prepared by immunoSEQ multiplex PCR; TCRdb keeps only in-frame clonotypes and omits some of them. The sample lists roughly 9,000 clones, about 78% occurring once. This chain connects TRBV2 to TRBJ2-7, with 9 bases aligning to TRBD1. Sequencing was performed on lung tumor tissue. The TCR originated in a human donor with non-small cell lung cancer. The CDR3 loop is CASSETGQGPDEQYF. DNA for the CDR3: TGTGCCAGCAGTGAAACGGGACAGGGTCCAGACGAGCAGTACTTC.